These 8 T cell receptor beta chains share one sample of origin, sequenced in a study of T-cell memory formation after mild COVID-19. TCRdb passed the 5' RACE reads through MiXCR, listing each CDR3 protein once. The table lists around 190,000 distinct CDR3 sequences, around 18% of them singletons. The sample comprised PBMCs or a T cell subset sorted from them (not recorded which). Receptor source: a man younger than 30 who had mild COVID-19 (a few samples of this study predate the infection). Cell type and time point are not known.

This clonotype appeared a few times. The J gene is TRBJ1-1, the V gene TRBV7-9; D ambiguous. V shed 1 base and J shed 4 bases, with 4 bases lying between them. Germline V gene sequence: CDR1 SEHNR, CDR2 FQNEAQ (reference sequence). The CDR3 contains 12 residues. In DNA form, the CDR3 reads TGTGCCAGCAGCTTAGTTATCACTGAAGCTTTCTTT. As protein: CASSLVITEAFF.

V gene TRBV2 combines with J gene TRBJ2-1; D is undetermined. Germline assignment: CDR1 SNHLY and CDR2 FYNNEI. V was shortened by 3 bases and J by 0 bases, with 9 bases between the two germline ends. The CDR3 has 15 residues. DNA for the CDR3: TGTGCCAGCAGTGAGGCCAGGAGCTCCTACAATGAGCAGTTCTTC. As protein: CASSEARSSYNEQFF.

A few counts support this clonotype. The CDR3 sequence: CASRPQGVNYGYTF. For the CDR3, the DNA is TGTGCCAGCAGACCACAGGGAGTTAACTATGGCTACACCTTC. The chain recombines TRBV6-5 with TRBJ1-2, with D perhaps matching TRBD1 (6 bases). The germline V gene has CDR1 MNHEY and CDR2 SVGAGI. The ends were cut back, 6 bases at V and 1 base at J, with 12 bases in the middle. The CDR3 totals 14 residues.

In the case of this clonotype: The junction and the germline gene differ at one end; a read error may be behind it. The chain carries TRBV28 and TRBJ1-1; D not certain. The V gene's germline CDR1 is MDHEN and CDR2 SYDVKM. The CDR3 length is 12 residues. CDR3 bases: TGTGCCAGCAGTTTAGTTAAGAATGAGCTAGAGTTT. It translates to CASSLVKNELEF.

This clonotype has just a few counts. DNA of the CDR3: TGCAGTGCTAGCGGTTACGAGCAGTACTTC. It codes for CSASGYEQYF. This sequence joins TRBV20-1 and TRBJ2-7, with D hard to call. Germline CDR1 and CDR2: DFQATT and SNEGSKA (reference sequence). This CDR3 has 10 amino acids. V was cut by 3 bases and J by 4 bases, with 4 bases left in between.

The V and J genes are TRBV5-1 and TRBJ1-1, with 7 bases matching TRBD1. V shed 4 bases, J shed 7 bases, and the junction held 7 bases outside the gene matches. This CDR3 is built from 13 residues. Per the germline V gene, CDR1 is SGHRS and CDR2 is YFSETQ. As DNA, the CDR3 is TGCGCCAGCAGCCAGGACAGGCCGTTTGAAGCTTTCTTT. This codes for CASSQDRPFEAFF.

This clonotype was counted a few times. CDR3: CASSPLGISGNTIYF. DNA for the CDR3: TGTGCCAGCAGCCCGTTGGGGATTTCTGGAAACACCATATATTTT. The V gene is TRBV7-6, the J gene TRBJ1-3; D is unresolved. Germline CDR1 and CDR2: SGHVS and FNYEAQ. The CDR3 totals 15 residues. V lost 5 bases and J 1 base, leaving 12 bases between the germline ends.

This clonotype was counted ten times or more. The CDR3 loop is CASSGDAPGYTF. CDR3 sequence (DNA): TGCGCCAGCAGCGGGGACGCCCCTGGCTACACCTTC. The chain joins TRBV5-1 to TRBJ1-2, with a weak D call TRBD1 (5 bases). This CDR3 comprises 12 residues. CDR1 is SGHRS, CDR2 YFSETQ, per germline. Trimming removed 4 bases at V and 7 bases at J, with 11 bases between.